One sample yielded the 30 T cell receptor beta chains listed below, sequenced in a study of T cell responses to AZD1222 COVID-19 vaccine. Sequencing used immunoSEQ multiplex PCR; TCRdb keeps in-frame clones, though not all of them. The sample gives almost 95,000 clones, roughly 85% of which show up once; roughly 5% is in the top ten. Material: peripheral blood, obtained 28 days after the second AZD1222 dose. These receptors were collected from an adult who received the AZD1222 COVID-19 vaccine.

The J gene is TRBJ2-1, the V gene TRBV27; TRBD2 agrees at 7 bases. With 3 bases clipped from V and 9 bases from J, the junction kept 5 bases outside the gene matches. The CDR3 has 13 amino acids. The germline CDR1 and CDR2 sequences are MNHEY and SMNVEV (reference sequence). CDR3 DNA: TGTGCCAGCAGTTTGACTAGCCCGGGTGAGCAGTTCTTC. This gives the protein CASSLTSPGEQFF.

This chain uses TRBV12-2 with TRBJ2-1; the DNA was not compared with TRBD1, the D call given in the table. TRBV12-2 is termed a pseudogene. This CDR3 contains 15 residues. The CDR3 protein is CASRLARGTSNEQFF. The CDR3 region has the DNA TGTGCAAGTCGCTTAGCGCGTGGGACAAGCAATGAGCAGTTCTTC.

The V and J genes are TRBV30 and TRBJ1-4; D gene ambiguous. With 3 bases removed from V and 5 bases from J, the gap between germline ends came to 13 bases. Germline V gene sequence: CDR1 GTSNPN, CDR2 SVGIG (reference sequence). This CDR3 contains 14 residues. CDR3 nucleotide sequence: TGTGCCTGGAGGACACGCAGCCGGAATGAAAAACTGTTTTTT. The encoded protein is CAWRTRSRNEKLFF.

The chain joins TRBV5-6 to TRBJ2-2; the D gene is possibly TRBD2 (5 bases). Per the germline V gene, CDR1 is SGHDT and CDR2 is YYEEEE. The CDR3 totals 13 residues. V lost 4 bases and J lost 6, with 10 bases in between. The CDR3 is CASSLRASGELFF. Written as DNA, the CDR3 is TGTGCCAGCAGCCTGAGGGCATCCGGGGAGCTGTTTTTT.

The chain links TRBV7-6 to TRBJ2-7; TRBD1 aligns across 9 bases. V was clipped by 5 bases and J by 4 bases; unmatched bases: 9. CDR1 is SGHVS, CDR2 FNYEAQ, per germline. The CDR3 contains 15 residues. CDR3 DNA: TGTGCCAGCAGCCCCAGGGGACAGGGAGGGTACGAGCAGTACTTC. It yields the protein CASSPRGQGGYEQYF.

The chain couples TRBV3-1 (or the pseudogene TRBV3-2) to TRBJ1-4; D remains ambiguous. The V gene lost 1 base and the J gene lost 2 bases, with 5 bases spanning the gap. Germline V gene data show CDR1 as LGHDT and CDR2 as YNNKEL (reference sequence). This CDR3 spans 14 amino acids. DNA for the CDR3: TGTGCCAGCAGCCAAGTCAGGACTAATGAAAAACTGTTTTTT. It yields the protein CASSQVRTNEKLFF.

The V and J genes are TRBV2 and TRBJ2-7; 8 nucleotides match TRBD2. V shed 7 bases and J 5 bases; nucleotides not matched to a gene: 19. In germline, CDR1 is SNHLY, CDR2 FYNNEI. This CDR3 is built from 17 residues. CDR3 in amino acids: CASTGREAGEEFHEQYF. The DNA for the CDR3 is TGTGCCAGCACCGGGAGAGAAGCGGGGGAGGAGTTCCACGAGCAGTACTTC. The complete variable domain, with remaining parts taken from reference TRBV2 and TRBJ2-7, reads EPEVTQTPSHQVTQMGQEVILRCVPISNHLYFYWYRQILGQKVEFLVSFYNNEISEKSEIFDDQFSVERPDGSNFTLKIRSTKLEDSAMYFCASTGREAGEEFHEQYFGPGTRLTVT.

V gene TRBV30 combines with J gene TRBJ2-5, with a weak D call TRBD2 (6 bases). Germline CDR1 reads GTSNPN; CDR2 reads SVGIG (reference sequence). V was pared by 3 bases and J by 4 bases, with 12 bases between. This CDR3 is 13 amino acids long. The CDR3 DNA reads TGTGCCTGGAGGAGTGGCGGGACAGAGACCCAGTACTTC. Its protein product is CAWRSGGTETQYF.

The chain uses TRBV6-2 or TRBV6-3 and TRBJ2-3; 8 bases align to TRBD2. This CDR3 contains 16 residues. Germline V gene sequence: CDR1 MNHEY, CDR2 SVGEGT. The trim removed 0 bases at V and 2 bases at J, leaving 4 bases unmatched. The CDR3 protein is CASSYSSGRVTDTQYF. CDR3 nucleotide sequence: TGTGCCAGCAGTTACTCATCCGGGAGGGTCACAGATACGCAGTATTTT.

The chain carries TRBV28 and TRBJ1-6, with unresolved D. Trimming removed 7 bases at V and 9 bases at J, with 10 bases between. This CDR3 region has 12 residues. Germline assignment: CDR1 MDHEN and CDR2 SYDVKM. CDR3 bases: TGTGCCAGCAATCCCGGGAGTTCACCCCTCCACTTT. The encoded protein is CASNPGSSPLHF.

The genes are TRBV7-8 and TRBJ1-2, with D unclear. Germline V CDR1 and CDR2: SGHVS, FQNEAQ. Trimming cost V 5 bases and J 4 bases, with 20 bases left between them. This CDR3 has 16 residues. CDR3 amino acids: CASSPRRAGWGYGYTF. Written as DNA, the CDR3 is TGTGCCAGCAGCCCTCGGAGAGCGGGTTGGGGCTATGGCTACACCTTC.

This sequence joins TRBV27 and TRBJ2-1; a weak D match, TRBD2 (6 bases). The V gene lost 0 bases and the J gene lost 0 bases, with 6 bases spanning the gap. The germline V gene encodes CDR1 MNHEY and CDR2 SMNVEV (reference sequence). The CDR3 is made up of 15 amino acids. In DNA form, the CDR3 reads TGTGCCAGCAGTTTATCTAGCGGCTCCTACAATGAGCAGTTCTTC. It yields the protein CASSLSSGSYNEQFF.

This clone was observed a handful of times. The rearrangement uses TRBV4-2 and TRBJ2-1, with 8 bases matching TRBD2. This CDR3 contains 16 residues. Germline CDR1 LGHNA, CDR2 YNFKEQ. Trimming at V came to 0 bases and at J to 12 bases, leaving 13 bases not matched to a gene. CDR3 protein: CASSQETGGPWEVQFF. In DNA, the CDR3 is TGTGCCAGCAGCCAAGAGACGGGAGGGCCGTGGGAGGTGCAGTTCTTC.

The chain joins TRBV5-5 to TRBJ1-5, with D maybe TRBD1 (6 bases). CDR3 size: 14 residues. The V gene lost 2 bases and the J gene lost 7 bases, with 13 bases spanning the gap. Germline V gives CDR1 SGHKS, CDR2 YYEKEE (reference sequence). For the CDR3, the DNA is TGTGCCAGCAGCTTCGAACAGGGTGAACAGCCCCAGCATTTT. It yields the protein CASSFEQGEQPQHF.

The chain is built from TRBV19 and TRBJ2-1; D perhaps matches TRBD2 (6 bases). This CDR3 spans 15 amino acids. Trimming left V 3 bases short and J 6 bases short, with 15 bases between. Germline V gives CDR1 LNHDA, CDR2 SQIVND (reference sequence). The CDR3 DNA is TGTGCCAGTAGTATCACCTCGGGGGTCCTCAATGAGCAGTTCTTC. Its translation is CASSITSGVLNEQFF.

This rearrangement joins TRBV2 to TRBJ1-3, with D unresolved. V gave up 6 bases and J gave up 4 bases, with 13 bases separating them. CDR3 size: 14 residues. Per germline, CDR1 SNHLY and CDR2 FYNNEI. CDR3 residues: CASRQDGQGNTIYF. For the CDR3, the DNA is TGTGCCAGCAGGCAAGACGGTCAAGGAAACACCATATATTTT.

The chain has TRBV15 and TRBJ2-2, with D perhaps matching TRBD1 (5 bases). Looked up from germline, CDR1 is LNHNV and CDR2 is YYDKDF (reference sequence). The CDR3 loop spans 16 amino acids. Trimming stripped 0 bases from V and 0 bases from J, with 8 bases between. CDR3: CATSRDRAANTGELFF. The CDR3 region has the DNA TGTGCCACCAGCAGAGACAGGGCCGCGAACACCGGGGAGCTGTTTTTT.

CDR3 in amino acids: CASSLDYEQYF. The DNA for the CDR3 is TGTGCCAGCAGTTTGGACTACGAGCAGTACTTC. The chain has TRBV28 and TRBJ2-7; D is ambiguous. Germline CDR1 MDHEN, CDR2 SYDVKM. The CDR3 covers 11 residues. V was cut by 3 bases and J by 3 bases, with 3 bases left in between.

This rearrangement joins TRBV5-1 to TRBJ1-5; possible D gene TRBD1, 5 bases. Per germline, CDR1 SGHRS and CDR2 YFSETQ. The CDR3 length is 19 residues. V lost 4 bases and J lost 0, with 23 bases in between. CDR3 sequence (DNA): TGCGCCAGCAGCCAGAAGGGGCAGGGTGGGACTCATAGCAATCAGCCCCAGCATTTT. This sequence encodes CASSQKGQGGTHSNQPQHF.

This sequence joins TRBV5-4 and TRBJ1-2; D is undetermined. Per the germline V gene, CDR1 is SGHNT and CDR2 is YYREEE (reference sequence). This CDR3 has 13 amino acids. V dropped 4 bases and J dropped 3 bases, with 10 bases sitting between them. The chain's CDR3 is CASSPAGDYGYTF. CDR3 DNA sequence: TGTGCCAGCAGCCCGGCCGGGGACTATGGCTACACCTTC.

The chain's CDR3 is CASSLVGGRGYTGELFF. In nucleotides, the CDR3 is TGCGCCAGCAGCTTGGTCGGGGGGCGCGGGTACACCGGGGAGCTGTTTTTT. The chain has TRBV5-1 and TRBJ2-2, with D tentatively TRBD2 (7 bases). CDR1 and CDR2 from the germline V gene are SGHRS and YFSETQ. Trimming removed 0 bases at V and 3 bases at J, with 15 bases between. This CDR3 contains 17 residues.

This chain connects TRBV9 to TRBJ2-2; the match to TRBD1 covers 10 bases. Germline V gene data show CDR1 as SGDLS and CDR2 as YYNGEE. Losses at the gene ends were 4 bases for V and 5 bases for J; bases not matched to a gene: 5. The CDR3 contains 15 residues. CDR3 amino acids: CASSPGQGRTGELFF. The CDR3 nucleotides read TGTGCCAGCAGCCCGGGACAGGGGCGGACCGGGGAGCTGTTTTTT. Looking up the rest from reference TRBV9 and TRBJ2-2 gives the full variable domain: DSGVTQTPKHLITATGQRVTLRCSPRSGDLSVYWYQQSLDQGLQFLIQYYNGEERAKGNILERFSAQQFPDLHSELNLSSLELGDSALYFCASSPGQGRTGELFFGEGSRLTVL.

The CDR3 nucleotides read TGTGCCAGCACGGGGGCTAGCGGGAGCTCCTACAATGAGCAGTTCTTC. It is translated as CASTGASGSSYNEQFF. This chain connects TRBV28 to TRBJ2-1, with 10 bases that match TRBD2. Looked up from germline, CDR1 is MDHEN and CDR2 is SYDVKM. Trimming removed 7 bases from V and 0 bases from J; junction bases left unmatched: 6. The CDR3 spans 16 residues.

The rearrangement uses TRBV18 and TRBJ1-2; the match to TRBD1 covers 9 bases. CDR1 and CDR2 from the germline V gene are KGHSH and LQKENI. V shed 3 bases, J shed 12 bases, and the junction held 11 bases outside the gene matches. This CDR3 comprises 14 residues. In nucleotides, the CDR3 is TGTGCCAGCTCACCCGTCCCGGGACAGGGAGTTGACACCTTC. This sequence encodes CASSPVPGQGVDTF.

This clone was seen only a few times. This chain links TRBV7-8 with TRBJ1-5; D not certain. CDR1 and CDR2 (germline): SGHVS, FQNEAQ. This CDR3 region has 14 residues. Trimming pared 0 bases from V and 4 bases from J, leaving 7 bases between. This chain's CDR3 is CASSLAGTNQPQHF. The CDR3 coding sequence is TGTGCCAGCAGCTTAGCAGGCACGAATCAGCCCCAGCATTTT.

The chain uses TRBV28 and TRBJ2-7, with 11 bases identical to TRBD2. The CDR3 extends over 15 amino acids. Trimming removed 5 bases from V and 2 bases from J; junction bases left unmatched: 5. In germline, CDR1 is MDHEN, CDR2 SYDVKM. The CDR3 here is CASSGGLAVAYEQYF. CDR3 in DNA: TGTGCCAGCAGTGGGGGACTAGCGGTGGCCTACGAGCAGTACTTC.

The V and J genes are TRBV11-2 and TRBJ2-2; 9 bases fit TRBD2. Per germline, CDR1 SGHAT and CDR2 FQNNGV. V gave up 5 bases and J gave up 4 bases; unmatched junction bases: 8. The CDR3 spans 16 residues. The CDR3 region has the DNA TGTGCCAGCAGCCCCCTAGCGGGAACTGTCACCGGGGAGCTGTTTTTT. The encoded protein is CASSPLAGTVTGELFF.

The V call is TRBV7-8, the J call TRBJ2-7, with D perhaps matching TRBD1 or TRBD2 (5 bases each). Germline V gene sequence: CDR1 SGHVS, CDR2 FQNEAQ. V was trimmed by 3 bases and J by 0 bases, leaving 15 bases between them. This CDR3 is 16 amino acids long. DNA of the CDR3: TGTGCCAGCAGCTTGGGGGAGACAGCAAGCTCCTACGAGCAGTACTTC. Translated: CASSLGETASSYEQYF.

The CDR3 DNA reads as TGTGCCAGCACCTTCCCCGCGGCGGACACTGAAGCTTTCTTT. As protein: CASTFPAADTEAFF. The chain carries TRBV6-5 and TRBJ1-1; unclear D gene. V shed 7 bases and J shed 3 bases, with 15 bases lying between them. Per germline, CDR1 MNHEY and CDR2 SVGAGI. The CDR3 is 14 residues long.

The chain uses TRBV5-1 and TRBJ1-4, with 9 bases identical to TRBD1. This CDR3 has 16 residues. CDR1 and CDR2 (germline): SGHRS, YFSETQ. V lost 0 bases, J lost 4 bases, and 4 bases stayed unmatched. The CDR3 spells CASSLAGGQGNEKLFF. The CDR3 DNA reads as TGCGCCAGCAGCTTGGCCGGGGGACAGGGTAATGAAAAACTGTTTTTT.